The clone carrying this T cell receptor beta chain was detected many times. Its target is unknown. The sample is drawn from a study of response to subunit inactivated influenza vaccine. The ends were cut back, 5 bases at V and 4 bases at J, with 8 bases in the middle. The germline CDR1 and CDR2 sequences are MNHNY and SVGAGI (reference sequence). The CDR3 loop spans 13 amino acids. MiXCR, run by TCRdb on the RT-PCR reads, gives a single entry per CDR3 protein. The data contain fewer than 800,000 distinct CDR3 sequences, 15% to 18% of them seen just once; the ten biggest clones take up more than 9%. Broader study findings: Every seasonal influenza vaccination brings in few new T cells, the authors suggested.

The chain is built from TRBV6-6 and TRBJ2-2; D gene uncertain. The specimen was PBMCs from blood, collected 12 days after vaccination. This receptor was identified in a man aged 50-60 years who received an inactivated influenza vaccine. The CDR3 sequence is CASSHISTGELFF. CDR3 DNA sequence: TGTGCCAGCAGTCATATAAGCACCGGGGAGCTGTTTTTT.